The TCR beta chain described here comes from a study of T cell repertoires in cytomegalovirus infection (dated by TCRdb to about 2019). About the full investigation: The HLA type of each donor mattered for the analysis, because public TCR beta signatures pointed to carriage of CMV infection along with the matching HLA type. What the study reported, not specific to this receptor: Carriers of CMV infection plus the relevant HLA type were discriminated by the cumulative frequency of public TCR beta family members in the study cohort and in an independent roughly 350-donor cohort. The ex vivo response was dominated by HLA-C-restricted CMV-specific TCR beta clonotypes, which also provided the single most frequent clonotype in two of eight donors.

These reads were obtained on an Illumina HiSeq 1500. TCRdb's own reprocessing of the public reads used fastp at Q25 and MiXCR and kept productive beta chains. Each CDR3 protein appears once, grouped with its most common genes and DNA. Counted in this sample were roughly 630,000 distinct CDR3 sequences; around 24% of them appeared once. 7% to 9% of the sample comes from the top ten. The cysteine opens and the phenylalanine closes a CDR3 of 13 amino acids. Left in the record is the CDR3 DNA by itself, 39 bases read in frame from the first base. In regard to this clonotype: No antigen is known for it. It may be a read error: a sequence one base away is much more abundant.

This clonotype originated in a human donor in good health (CMV status not recorded). Some clones in this sample may be carry-over from other donors' samples. Here the chain combines TRBV12-3 or TRBV12-4 and TRBJ1-1; a confident D gene designation cannot be given. Sequenced material: CD8+ T cells from PBMCs. The DNA reads as follows: TGTGCCAACAGTTTCGAAGGGAACACTGAAGCTTTCTTT. Its protein reads: CANSFEGNTEAFF.